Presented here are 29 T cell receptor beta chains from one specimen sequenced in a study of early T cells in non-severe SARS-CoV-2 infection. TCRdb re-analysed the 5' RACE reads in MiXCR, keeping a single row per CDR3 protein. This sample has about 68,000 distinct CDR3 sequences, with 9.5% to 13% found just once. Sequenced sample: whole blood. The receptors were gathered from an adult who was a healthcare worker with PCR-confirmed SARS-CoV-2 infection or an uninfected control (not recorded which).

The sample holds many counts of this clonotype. The CDR3 region is CASSPGTTLDEQYF. The CDR3 region has the DNA TGTGCCAGCAGTCCCGGGACTACCTTAGACGAGCAGTACTTC. This chain links TRBV2 with TRBJ2-7; 7 bases fit TRBD2. Germline V gene lookup returns CDR1 SNHLY and CDR2 FYNNEI. With V trimmed by 5 bases and J by 5 bases, 9 bases remained unmatched. The CDR3 has 14 amino acids.

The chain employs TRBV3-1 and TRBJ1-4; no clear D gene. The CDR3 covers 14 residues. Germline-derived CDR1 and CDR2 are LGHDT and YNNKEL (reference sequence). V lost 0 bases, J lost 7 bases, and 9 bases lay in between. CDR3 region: CASSQEGYGEKLFF. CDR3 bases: TGTGCCAGCAGCCAAGAAGGGTATGGTGAAAAACTGTTTTTT.

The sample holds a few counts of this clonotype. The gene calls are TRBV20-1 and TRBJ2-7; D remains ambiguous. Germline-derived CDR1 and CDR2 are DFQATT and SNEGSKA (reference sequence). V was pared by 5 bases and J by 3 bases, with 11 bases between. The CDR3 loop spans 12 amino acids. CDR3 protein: CSASDSHYEQYF. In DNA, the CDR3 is TGCAGTGCTTCGGATTCTCACTACGAGCAGTACTTC.

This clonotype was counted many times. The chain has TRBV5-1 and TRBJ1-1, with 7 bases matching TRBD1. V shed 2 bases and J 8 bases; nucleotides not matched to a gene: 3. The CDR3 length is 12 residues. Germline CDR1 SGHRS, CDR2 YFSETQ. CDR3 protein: CASSFKGAEAFF. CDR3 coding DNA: TGCGCCAGCAGCTTTAAGGGGGCCGAAGCTTTCTTT.

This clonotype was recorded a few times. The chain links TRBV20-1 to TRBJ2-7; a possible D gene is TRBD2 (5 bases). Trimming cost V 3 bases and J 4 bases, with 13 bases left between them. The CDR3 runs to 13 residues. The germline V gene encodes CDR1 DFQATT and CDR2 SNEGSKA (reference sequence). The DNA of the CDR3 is TGCAGTGCTAGGACTAACCAGGCGTACGAGCAGTACTTC. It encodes CSARTNQAYEQYF.

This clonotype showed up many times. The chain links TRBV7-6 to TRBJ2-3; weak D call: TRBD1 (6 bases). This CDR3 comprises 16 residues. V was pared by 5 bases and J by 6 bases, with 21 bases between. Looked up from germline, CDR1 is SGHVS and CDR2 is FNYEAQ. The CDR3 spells CASSPFPQGRFDTQYF. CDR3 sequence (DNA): TGTGCCAGCAGCCCCTTCCCACAGGGTCGGTTCGATACGCAGTATTTT.

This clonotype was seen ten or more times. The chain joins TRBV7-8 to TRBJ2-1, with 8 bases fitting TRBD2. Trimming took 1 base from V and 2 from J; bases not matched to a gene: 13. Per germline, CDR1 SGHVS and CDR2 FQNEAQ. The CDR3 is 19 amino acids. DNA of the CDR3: TGTGCCAGCAGCTTAGTCGTTTGGAGCGGGAGCCTGCCCTACAATGAGCAGTTCTTC. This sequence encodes CASSLVVWSGSLPYNEQFF.

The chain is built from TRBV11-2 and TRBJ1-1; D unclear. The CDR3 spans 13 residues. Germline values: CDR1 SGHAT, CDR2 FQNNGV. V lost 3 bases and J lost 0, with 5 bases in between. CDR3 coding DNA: TGTGCCAGCAGCTTCCTGATGAACACTGAAGCTTTCTTT. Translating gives CASSFLMNTEAFF.

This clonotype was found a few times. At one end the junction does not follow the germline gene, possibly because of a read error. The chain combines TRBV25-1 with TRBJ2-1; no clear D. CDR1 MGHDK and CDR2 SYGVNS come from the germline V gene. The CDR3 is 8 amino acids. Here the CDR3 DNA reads TGTGCCAGCAGCCCCGGAGACTTC. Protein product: CASSPGDF.

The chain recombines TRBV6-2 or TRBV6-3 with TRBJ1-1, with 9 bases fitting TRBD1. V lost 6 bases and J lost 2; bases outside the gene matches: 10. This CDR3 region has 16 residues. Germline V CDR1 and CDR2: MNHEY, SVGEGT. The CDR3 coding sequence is TGTGCCAGCAGACGCCCCGGGACAGGGAAAAACACTGAAGCTTTCTTT. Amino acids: CASRRPGTGKNTEAFF.

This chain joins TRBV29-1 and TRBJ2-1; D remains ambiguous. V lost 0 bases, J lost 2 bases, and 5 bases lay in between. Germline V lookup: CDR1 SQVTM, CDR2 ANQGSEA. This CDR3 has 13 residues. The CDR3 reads CSVEDPPYNEQFF. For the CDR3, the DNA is TGCAGCGTTGAAGATCCCCCCTACAATGAGCAGTTCTTC.

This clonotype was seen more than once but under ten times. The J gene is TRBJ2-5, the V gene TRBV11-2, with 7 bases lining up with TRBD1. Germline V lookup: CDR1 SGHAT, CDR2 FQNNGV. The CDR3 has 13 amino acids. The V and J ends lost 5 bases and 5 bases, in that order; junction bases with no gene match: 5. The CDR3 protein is CASSLTGEETQYF. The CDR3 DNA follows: TGTGCCAGCAGCCTAACAGGGGAGGAGACCCAGTACTTC.

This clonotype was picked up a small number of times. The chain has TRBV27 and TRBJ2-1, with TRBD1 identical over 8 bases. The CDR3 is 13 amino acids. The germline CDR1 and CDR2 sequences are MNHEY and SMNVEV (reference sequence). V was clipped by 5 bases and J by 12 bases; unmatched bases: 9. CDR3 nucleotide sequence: TGTGCCAGCAGTCCCCTGGGACAGGTCCTGCAGTTCTTC. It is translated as CASSPLGQVLQFF.

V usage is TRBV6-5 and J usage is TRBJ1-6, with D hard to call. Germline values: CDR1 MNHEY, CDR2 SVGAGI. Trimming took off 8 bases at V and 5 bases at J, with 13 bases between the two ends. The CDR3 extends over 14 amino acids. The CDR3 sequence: CASGRGQDNSPLHF. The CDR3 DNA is TGTGCCAGCGGCAGAGGGCAAGATAATTCACCCCTCCACTTT.

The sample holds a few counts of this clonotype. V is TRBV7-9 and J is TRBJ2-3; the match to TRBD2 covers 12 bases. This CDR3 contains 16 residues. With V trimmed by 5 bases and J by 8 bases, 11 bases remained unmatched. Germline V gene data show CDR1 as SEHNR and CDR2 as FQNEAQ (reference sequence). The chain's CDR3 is CASSPRLAGALGTQYF. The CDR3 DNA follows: TGTGCCAGCAGCCCCAGACTAGCGGGAGCGTTGGGTACGCAGTATTTT.

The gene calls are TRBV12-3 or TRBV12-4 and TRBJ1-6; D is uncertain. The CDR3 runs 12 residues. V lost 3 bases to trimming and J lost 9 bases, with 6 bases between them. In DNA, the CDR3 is TGTGCCAGCAGTTTTGGGGTTTCACCCCTCCACTTT. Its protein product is CASSFGVSPLHF.

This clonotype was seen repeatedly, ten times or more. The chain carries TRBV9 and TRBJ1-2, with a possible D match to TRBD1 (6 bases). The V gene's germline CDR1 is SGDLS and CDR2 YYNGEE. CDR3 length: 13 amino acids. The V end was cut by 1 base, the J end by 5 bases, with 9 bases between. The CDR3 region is CASSVTGSYGYTF. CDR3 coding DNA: TGTGCCAGCAGCGTAACAGGGAGTTATGGCTACACCTTC.

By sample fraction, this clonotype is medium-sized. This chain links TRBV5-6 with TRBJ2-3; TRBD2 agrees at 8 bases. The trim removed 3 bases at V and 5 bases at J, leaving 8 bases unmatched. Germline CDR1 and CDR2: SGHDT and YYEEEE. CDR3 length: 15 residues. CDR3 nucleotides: TGTGCCAGCAGCTATCGGACTAGCATCGGAGATACGCAGTATTTT. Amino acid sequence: CASSYRTSIGDTQYF.

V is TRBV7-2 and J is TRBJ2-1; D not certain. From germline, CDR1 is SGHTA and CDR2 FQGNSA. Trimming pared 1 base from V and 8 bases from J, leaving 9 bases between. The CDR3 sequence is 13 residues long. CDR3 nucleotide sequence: TGTGCCAGCAGCTTAGGAGGTGGAGATGAGCAGTTCTTC. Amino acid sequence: CASSLGGGDEQFF. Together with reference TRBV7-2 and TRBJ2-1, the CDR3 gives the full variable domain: GAGVSQSPSNKVTEKGKDVELRCDPISGHTALYWYRQSLGQGLEFLIYFQGNSAPDKSGLPSDRFSAERTGGSVSTLTIQRTQQEDSAVYLCASSLGGGDEQFFGPGTRLTVL.

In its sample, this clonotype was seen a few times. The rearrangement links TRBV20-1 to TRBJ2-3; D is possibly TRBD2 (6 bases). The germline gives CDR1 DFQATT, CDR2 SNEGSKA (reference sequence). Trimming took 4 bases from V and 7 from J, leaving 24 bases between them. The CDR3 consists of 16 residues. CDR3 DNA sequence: TGCAGTGCTATCAGGCCCACCGGCCCGGCGGGGAATACGCAGTATTTT. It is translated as CSAIRPTGPAGNTQYF.

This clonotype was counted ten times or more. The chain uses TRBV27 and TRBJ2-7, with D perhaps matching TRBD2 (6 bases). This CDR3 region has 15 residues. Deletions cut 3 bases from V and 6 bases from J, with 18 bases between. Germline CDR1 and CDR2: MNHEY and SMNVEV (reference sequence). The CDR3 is CASSLTGLGLGEQYF. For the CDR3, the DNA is TGTGCCAGCAGTTTGACGGGGCTGGGACTGGGCGAGCAGTACTTC.

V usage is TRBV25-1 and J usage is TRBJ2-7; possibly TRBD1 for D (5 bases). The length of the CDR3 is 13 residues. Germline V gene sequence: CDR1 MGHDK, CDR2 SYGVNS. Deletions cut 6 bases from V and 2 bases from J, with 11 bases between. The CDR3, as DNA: TGTGCCAGCAGAAGAGACAGAGCCTACGAGCAGTACTTC. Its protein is CASRRDRAYEQYF.

The CDR3 DNA reads as TGCGCCAGCAGCCAAGTTGGGGGGGCTGAGTACGAGCAGTACTTC. Its protein is CASSQVGGAEYEQYF. This chain connects TRBV4-3 to TRBJ2-7; D perhaps matches TRBD2 (7 bases). The germline V gene encodes CDR1 LGHNA and CDR2 YSLEER. The CDR3 is made up of 15 amino acids. V lost 1 base and J lost 4, with 14 bases in between.

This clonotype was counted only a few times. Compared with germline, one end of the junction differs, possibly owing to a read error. CDR3 nucleotide sequence: TGTGCCAGCAGCCTCACCGGGACAGGAAATGGAAAACTGTTTTTT. This encodes CASSLTGTGNGKLFF. The chain couples TRBV4-2 to TRBJ1-4, with 8 bases fitting TRBD1. This CDR3 comprises 15 residues. The germline V gene has CDR1 LGHNA and CDR2 YNFKEQ.

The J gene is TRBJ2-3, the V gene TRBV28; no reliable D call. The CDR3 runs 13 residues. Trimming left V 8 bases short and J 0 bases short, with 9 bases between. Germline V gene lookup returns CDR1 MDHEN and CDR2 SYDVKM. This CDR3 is CASAAPSTDTQYF. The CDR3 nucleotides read TGTGCCAGCGCAGCGCCTAGCACAGATACGCAGTATTTT.

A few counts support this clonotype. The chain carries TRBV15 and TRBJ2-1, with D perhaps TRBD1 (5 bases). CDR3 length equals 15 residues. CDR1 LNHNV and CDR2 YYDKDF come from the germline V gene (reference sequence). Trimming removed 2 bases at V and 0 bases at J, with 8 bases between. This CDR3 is CATSRLGVSYNEQFF. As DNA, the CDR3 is TGTGCCACCAGCAGACTAGGGGTCTCCTACAATGAGCAGTTCTTC.

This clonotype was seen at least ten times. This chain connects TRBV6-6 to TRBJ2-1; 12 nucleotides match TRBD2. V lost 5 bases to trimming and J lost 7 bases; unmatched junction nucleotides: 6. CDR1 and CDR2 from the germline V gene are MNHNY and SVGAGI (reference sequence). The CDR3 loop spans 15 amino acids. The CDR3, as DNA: TGTGCCAGCAGTGACACGACTAGCGGGGGAAATGAGCAGTTCTTC. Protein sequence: CASSDTTSGGNEQFF.

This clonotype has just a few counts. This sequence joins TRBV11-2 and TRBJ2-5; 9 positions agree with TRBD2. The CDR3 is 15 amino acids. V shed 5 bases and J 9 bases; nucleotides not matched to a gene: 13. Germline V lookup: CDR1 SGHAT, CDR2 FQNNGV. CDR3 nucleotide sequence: TGTGCCAGCAGCCTTAGCGGGAGCGGACCGCGGGCCCAGTACTTC. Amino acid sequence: CASSLSGSGPRAQYF.

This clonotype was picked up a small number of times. CDR3 protein: CASTPISFTDTQYF. The CDR3 nucleotides read TGTGCCAGCACCCCGATAAGCTTCACAGATACGCAGTATTTT. This chain connects TRBV28 to TRBJ2-3; D is ambiguous. Trimming cost V 7 bases and J 2 bases, with 13 bases left between them. The germline V gene encodes CDR1 MDHEN and CDR2 SYDVKM. There are 14 residues in the CDR3.